The 22 T cell receptor beta chains reported below all come from one sample, sequenced in a study of sequential checkpoint blockade in melanoma. As for treatment: randomized to nivolumab then ipilimumab (arm A) or the reverse (arm B). Some clones are missing from TCRdb's copy, which holds only in-frame ones; the method was immunoSEQ multiplex PCR. The sample carries about 8,400 clones, more than 75% recorded once. Sequenced here: CD8+ T cells sorted from blood (inferred from file names), sampled from a patient given nivolumab and ipilimumab in sequence. These receptors all stem from a human donor with melanoma.

This chain uses TRBV9 with TRBJ2-7; D gene unclear. With 4 bases removed from V and 5 bases from J, the gap between germline ends came to 7 bases. Germline CDR1 and CDR2: SGDLS and YYNGEE. The CDR3 runs to 11 residues. The CDR3 loop is CASSTGNEQYF. The CDR3 coding sequence is TGTGCCAGCAGCACGGGTAACGAGCAGTACTTC.

V usage is TRBV27 and J usage is TRBJ2-7; D might be TRBD2 (5 bases). V dropped 5 bases and J dropped 0 bases, with 14 bases sitting between them. The germline CDR1 and CDR2 sequences are MNHEY and SMNVEV (reference sequence). The CDR3 is 15 residues long. The CDR3 protein is CASSLRGPSSYEQYV. The CDR3 coding sequence is TGTGCCAGCAGTCTCCGGGGTCCAAGCTCCTACGAGCAGTACGTC.

The rearrangement uses TRBV19 and TRBJ1-1; no definite D call. From germline, CDR1 is LNHDA and CDR2 SQIVND (reference sequence). The CDR3 contains 15 residues. The germline V and J ends were trimmed by 1 base and 0 bases, with 9 bases remaining between them. In DNA, the CDR3 is TGTGCCAGTAGTATAGGAATCGGGATGAACACTGAAGCTTTCTTT. Amino acids: CASSIGIGMNTEAFF.

CDR3 protein: CASSLGASYEQYF. DNA for the CDR3: TGTGCCAGCAGTTTAGGGGCCTCCTACGAGCAGTACTTC. The chain uses TRBV27 and TRBJ2-7; possibly TRBD1 for D (5 bases). CDR1 MNHEY and CDR2 SMNVEV come from the germline V gene (reference sequence). The CDR3 runs to 13 residues. The V and J ends lost 2 bases and 0 bases respectively, with 5 bases between them.

The CDR3 DNA is TGCAGCGACGTGGGGGGGCAAGGAGCTGAAGCTTTCTTT. Translated, it gives CSDVGGQGAEAFF. This chain links TRBV29-1 with TRBJ1-1; TRBD1 is a possible D gene (6 bases). This CDR3 comprises 13 residues. V dropped 7 bases and J dropped 6 bases, with 18 bases sitting between them. Germline V lookup: CDR1 SQVTM, CDR2 ANQGSEA.

The chain carries TRBV29-1 and TRBJ2-7; TRBD2 matches at 7 bases. V was clipped by 7 bases and J by 3 bases; unmatched bases: 9. The CDR3 spans 13 residues. Germline-derived CDR1 and CDR2 are SQVTM and ANQGSEA. CDR3 sequence reads: CSARTWGGYEQYF. The DNA for the CDR3 is TGCAGCGCCCGAACGTGGGGGGGCTACGAGCAGTACTTC.

The chain joins TRBV11-2 to TRBJ1-1; D possibly corresponds to TRBD1 (5 bases). V lost 1 base and J lost 3, with 6 bases in between. The CDR3 sequence is 13 residues long. The germline V gene encodes CDR1 SGHAT and CDR2 FQNNGV. CDR3: CASSLATDTEAFF. DNA of the CDR3: TGTGCCAGCAGCTTAGCGACAGACACTGAAGCTTTCTTT.

The CDR3 spells CASSKPGTGGGKGEQYF. CDR3 coding DNA: TGCGCCAGCAGCAAACCCGGGACAGGTGGGGGGAAAGGCGAGCAGTACTTC. V is TRBV5-1 and J is TRBJ2-7; 8 bases fit TRBD1. Looked up from germline, CDR1 is SGHRS and CDR2 is YFSETQ. V lost 4 bases, J lost 6 bases, and 18 bases stayed unmatched. This CDR3 comprises 17 residues.

J is TRBJ1-5 and V is TRBV15, with a tentative D call TRBD1 (5 bases). This CDR3 spans 14 amino acids. Germline CDR1 is LNHNV and CDR2 is YYDKDF (reference sequence). The V end lost 3 bases, the J end lost 0 bases, and 6 bases lay between the germline ends. The CDR3 is CATSRTDSNQPQHF. In DNA form, the CDR3 reads TGTGCCACCAGCAGGACAGATAGCAATCAGCCCCAGCATTTT.

The gene calls are TRBV7-9 and TRBJ1-2; 7 bases fit TRBD1. Per germline, CDR1 SEHNR and CDR2 FQNEAQ (reference sequence). V lost 4 bases, J lost 8 bases, and 4 bases stayed unmatched. The CDR3 loop spans 12 amino acids. The CDR3, as DNA: TGTGCCAGCAGCTCTTACAGGGGAGGCTACACCTTC. Translated: CASSSYRGGYTF.

This clone occurred once. The genes are TRBV7-9 and TRBJ2-7; 9 nucleotides match TRBD1. The germline gives CDR1 SEHNR, CDR2 FQNEAQ (reference sequence). V lost 5 bases and J lost 3; bases outside the gene matches: 5. The CDR3 contains 14 residues. The CDR3: CASSPRTGDYEQYF. CDR3 nucleotides: TGTGCCAGCAGCCCGCGGACAGGGGACTACGAGCAGTACTTC.

The genes are TRBV5-1 and TRBJ2-1; 9 bases map to TRBD2. CDR1 and CDR2 (germline): SGHRS, YFSETQ. The CDR3 loop spans 17 amino acids. With V trimmed by 2 bases and J by 0 bases, 6 bases remained unmatched. This CDR3 reads CASSFRASGTSYNEQFF. In DNA form, the CDR3 reads TGCGCCAGCAGCTTTCGGGCTAGCGGGACCTCCTACAATGAGCAGTTCTTC. Looking up the rest from reference TRBV5-1 and TRBJ2-1 gives the full variable domain: KAGVTQTPRYLIKTRGQQVTLSCSPISGHRSVSWYQQTPGQGLQFLFEYFSETQRNKGNFPGRFSGRQFSNSRSEMNVSTLELGDSALYLCASSFRASGTSYNEQFFGPGTRLTVL.

The V call is TRBV29-1, the J call TRBJ1-2; TRBD1 aligns across 10 bases. CDR3 length: 12 residues. The germline gives CDR1 SQVTM, CDR2 ANQGSEA. V dropped 7 bases and J dropped 3; count of bases not matched to a gene: 2. CDR3 DNA sequence: TGCAGCGCCGGGACAGGGGACTATGGCTACACCTTC. Its translation: CSAGTGDYGYTF. Using reference TRBV29-1 and TRBJ1-2 for the parts outside the CDR3, the full variable domain is SAVISQKPSRDICQRGTSLTIQCQVDSQVTMMFWYRQQPGQSLTLIATANQGSEATYESGFVIDKFPISRPNLTFSTLTVSNMSPEDSSIYLCSAGTGDYGYTFGSGTRLTVV.

This clone was picked up one time. The gene calls are TRBV27 and TRBJ1-1; maybe TRBD1 (5 bases). CDR3 length: 14 amino acids. Germline CDR1 is MNHEY and CDR2 is SMNVEV (reference sequence). V dropped 6 bases and J dropped 4 bases, with 15 bases sitting between them. The CDR3 spells CASRAGFGFTEAFF. DNA for the CDR3: TGTGCCAGCAGGGCAGGGTTTGGATTCACTGAAGCTTTCTTT.

V and J are TRBV4-1 and TRBJ2-7; 13 positions agree with TRBD2. This CDR3 contains 16 residues. The ends lost 0 bases at V and 4 bases at J; junction bases unmatched: 3. Germline V lookup: CDR1 MGHRA, CDR2 YSYEKL. The CDR3 sequence is CASSQEQGLAGYEQYF. DNA of the CDR3: TGCGCCAGCAGCCAAGAACAGGGACTAGCGGGATACGAGCAGTACTTC.

V is TRBV9 and J is TRBJ1-1; 7 bases fit TRBD1. Germline V gene data show CDR1 as SGDLS and CDR2 as YYNGEE. V shed 3 bases and J 2 bases; nucleotides not matched to a gene: 4. This CDR3 has 14 amino acids. CDR3 nucleotide sequence: TGTGCCAGCAGCGATCGGGACAGCAACACTGAAGCTTTCTTT. The encoded protein is CASSDRDSNTEAFF.

This chain links TRBV5-1 with TRBJ2-3, with 7 bases fitting TRBD2. Germline V gene data show CDR1 as SGHRS and CDR2 as YFSETQ. With V trimmed by 1 base and J by 3 bases, 14 bases remained unmatched. CDR3 length equals 18 residues. CDR3 sequence reads: CASSLIFRGAGATDTQYF. CDR3 DNA sequence: TGCGCCAGCAGCTTGATTTTTCGCGGGGCGGGAGCAACAGATACGCAGTATTTT.

The V gene is TRBV4-2, the J gene TRBJ1-1; D might be TRBD1 (5 bases). Trimming removed 4 bases at V and 3 bases at J, with 9 bases between. This CDR3 contains 13 residues. Germline assignment: CDR1 LGHNA and CDR2 YNFKEQ. CDR3 protein: CASSRIGDTEAFF. The CDR3 region has the DNA TGTGCCAGCAGCCGAATAGGGGACACTGAAGCTTTCTTT.

CDR3 in DNA: TGTGCCAGCAGCTTGGACCGTAGCGGATTAGGGAATGAGCAGTTCTTC. Its protein product is CASSLDRSGLGNEQFF. The chain combines TRBV5-6 with TRBJ2-1; D is possibly TRBD2 (6 bases). CDR1 and CDR2 (germline): SGHDT, YYEEEE. CDR3 length: 16 residues. The germline V and J ends were trimmed by 0 bases and 7 bases, with 17 bases remaining between them.

The rearrangement joins TRBV11-3 to TRBJ1-1; D perhaps matches TRBD1 (6 bases). This CDR3 contains 14 residues. From germline, CDR1 is SGHNT and CDR2 YENEEA. Trimming took 3 bases from V and 0 from J, leaving 8 bases between them. The CDR3 DNA reads TGTGCCAGCAGCTTGGGACAACTGAACACTGAAGCTTTCTTT. The encoded protein is CASSLGQLNTEAFF.

V usage is TRBV7-9 and J usage is TRBJ1-2; D is undetermined. From germline, CDR1 is SEHNR and CDR2 FQNEAQ (reference sequence). V was trimmed by 2 bases and J by 4 bases, leaving 11 bases between them. The CDR3 runs 14 residues. Written as DNA, the CDR3 is TGTGCCAGCAGCTTAATAGAGGGCGGCTATGGCTACACCTTC. Translation: CASSLIEGGYGYTF.

The CDR3 nucleotides are TGTGCCAGCAGCTTAGGAGCGGGCCAGATTAGCTCCTACGAGCAGTACTTC. Translation: CASSLGAGQISSYEQYF. The V gene is TRBV7-9, the J gene TRBJ2-7, with D maybe TRBD2 (6 bases). The germline V gene has CDR1 SEHNR and CDR2 FQNEAQ (reference sequence). With 1 base removed from V and 0 bases from J, the gap between germline ends came to 16 bases. This CDR3 spans 17 amino acids.